This is a list of T cell receptor beta chains from one sample in a study of T cell repertoires and Cas9 in healthy adults. Measured with immunoSEQ multiplex PCR; TCRdb has only the in-frame clones, and not every one. The sample includes over 12,000 clones, 80% to 90% seen only once; the top ten take approximately 1.5%. Sequencing input: Tregs (CD4+, CD25+, CD127-, CD137-, CD154-) from PBMCs; culture status not recorded. The receptors were sampled from a human donor in good health. Both conserved end residues are part of each CDR3. Fields, in order: J gene, clone size, D gene, V gene, CDR3 DNA, CDR3 protein. The D gene is left open where the match is weak. The size of a clone is reported for some rows only, either as once, few or many, or as a class for expanded clones.

>TRBJ1-2|-|TRBD1|TRBV28
TGTGCCAGCGGTGGGACAGGGTGGGGTGGCTACACCTTC
CASGGTGWGGYTF
>TRBJ1-2|-|-|TRBV6-1
TGTGCCAGCAGTGAGTCCGGGAGGGTGAGGGGCTACACCTTC
CASSESGRVRGYTF
>TRBJ2-7|-|-|TRBV29-1
TGCAGCGTTCAAGTAGGACGGTCATCCTACGAGCAGTACTTC
CSVQVGRSSYEQYF
>TRBJ2-5|once|-|TRBV7-2
TGTGCCAGCAGCCGTCAGGGGGGCCAAGAGACCCAGTACTTC
CASSRQGGQETQYF
>TRBJ1-4|-|-|TRBV19
TGTGCCAGTAGCCCCCCGATGGGAAGATGGGAAAAACTGTTTTTT
CASSPPMGRWEKLFF
>TRBJ2-1|-|TRBD1|TRBV29-1
TGCAGCGTTGAACGGTCGGGACAGTTCTACAATGAGCAGTTCTTC
CSVERSGQFYNEQFF
>TRBJ2-3|-|-|TRBV14
TGTGCCAGCAGCCCACGGTGGTCAGGGGGGACAGATACGCAGTATTTT
CASSPRWSGGTDTQYF
>TRBJ1-4|-|-|TRBV4-3
TGCGCCAGCAGCCAACGTGCAACTAATGAAAAACTGTTTTTT
CASSQRATNEKLFF
>TRBJ1-3|-|-|TRBV29-1
TGCAGCGTTTCCCTCAGGGGTCCCTCTGGAAACACCATATATTTT
CSVSLRGPSGNTIYF
>TRBJ2-6|-|TRBD2|TRBV10-3
TGTGCCACCATTGACGGCCTAGCGGGTTCCTCTGGGGCCAACGTCCTGACTTTC
CATIDGLAGSSGANVLTF
>TRBJ1-5|-|-|TRBV25-1
TGTGCCAGCAGGGGAGGGGGGACCCATCAGCCCCAGCATTTT
CASRGGGTHQPQHF
>TRBJ2-1|-|-|TRBV6-4
TGTGCCAGCAGTTTGGACGGAGCCTCCTACAATGAGCAGTTCTTC
CASSLDGASYNEQFF
>TRBJ2-7|-|-|TRBV6-5
TGTGCCAGCAGTTACTCCCCATCCCCCGGGTACGAGCAGTACTTC
CASSYSPSPGYEQYF
>TRBJ1-6|-|-|TRBV6-5
TGTGCCAGCAGTTACGGGATATCCCAAACCCTCCACTTT
CASSYGISQTLHF
>TRBJ2-5|-|-|TRBV18
TGTGCCAGCTCAGAATGGGACGGGTCGGAGACCCAGTACTTC
CASSEWDGSETQYF
>TRBJ2-7|-|TRBD1|TRBV5-6
TGTGCCAGCAGCTTGGGGGGGACAGGGCCCACCTACGAGCAGTACTTC
CASSLGGTGPTYEQYF
>TRBJ1-4|once|-|TRBV30
TGTGCCTGGAACAGGGATGGTGGAGAAAAACTGTTTTTT
CAWNRDGGEKLFF
>TRBJ2-2|few|-|TRBV10-3
TGTGCCATCAGTGGGGGGCTCAACACCGGGGAGCTGTTTTTT
CAISGGLNTGELFF
>TRBJ2-1|medium-sized|-|TRBV5-1
TGCGCCAGCAGCTTTACGGCAGGCCTTCTCGATGAGCAGTTCTTC
CASSFTAGLLDEQFF
>TRBJ1-1|-|TRBD1|TRBV7-2
TGTGCCAGCAGCTACACAGACAGGGGTTGGGGAGCTTTCTTT
CASSYTDRGWGAFF
>TRBJ1-1|-|-|TRBV10-3
TGTGCCATCAAAGGGGCGGCTAACACTGAAGCTTTCTTT
CAIKGAANTEAFF
>TRBJ1-5|-|-|TRBV28
TGTGCCAGCAGCCACCCCTGGCGTGGCAATCAGCCCCAGCATTTT
CASSHPWRGNQPQHF
>TRBJ2-3|-|TRBD2|TRBV7-3
TGTGCCAGCAGCTTGAGACTAGCGAGCACAGATACGCAGTATTTT
CASSLRLASTDTQYF
>TRBJ2-3|-|-|TRBV7-2
TGTGCCAGCAGCTTAGGTGGCACAGATACGCAGTATTTT
CASSLGGTDTQYF
>TRBJ2-1|-|-|TRBV30
TGTGCCTGGACTAGCCAAGCCAACAATGAGCAGTTCTTC
CAWTSQANNEQFF
>TRBJ1-4|-|-|TRBV30
TGTGCCTGGGGACCCGGGGGAAAACTGTTTTTT
CAWGPGGKLFF
>TRBJ1-1|-|TRBD1|TRBV7-2
TGTGCCAGCAGCGGGGGGGGACAGCGGGTGAACACTGAAGCTTTCTTT
CASSGGGQRVNTEAFF
>TRBJ2-3|-|-|TRBV6-8
TGTGCCAGCAGGCAGCAGGGGGCCCGGGGGGCAGATACGCAGTATTTT
CASRQQGARGADTQYF
>TRBJ1-2|-|TRBD1|TRBV7-3
TGTGCCAGCAGCTTATCACCGGTGGACAGGGGAGGAGGCTACACCTTC
CASSLSPVDRGGGYTF
>TRBJ2-5|-|-|TRBV5-4
TGTGCCAGCAGCTTCGCCGGACGCGTTACTCAAGAGACCCAGTACTTC
CASSFAGRVTQETQYF
>TRBJ2-7|-|TRBD1|TRBV6-6
TGTGCCAGCAGTTACAACAGGGGGCTAGTTTACGAGCAGTACTTC
CASSYNRGLVYEQYF
>TRBJ2-7|-|-|TRBV20-1
TGCAGTGCAGGGGGGGTATACGAGCAGTACTTC
CSAGGVYEQYF
>TRBJ1-2|-|-|TRBV6-6
TGTGCCAGCAGTTACCGCGGGGGGAACTATGGCTACACCTTC
CASSYRGGNYGYTF
>TRBJ1-5|-|-|TRBV15
TGTGCCACCAGCAGAGATCTATGGCAGGGATATCAGCCCCAGCATTTT
CATSRDLWQGYQPQHF
>TRBJ1-1|few|-|TRBV6-5
TGTGCCAGCAGTTACTCGAGCAGGTACCCTGAAGCTTTCTTT
CASSYSSRYPEAFF
>TRBJ2-1|-|-|TRBV7-3
TGTGCCAGCAGCTTAAGTTCCCCCAGGGGGGACAATGAGCAGTTCTTC
CASSLSSPRGDNEQFF
>TRBJ2-2|-|-|TRBV7-8
TGTGCCAGCAGCCCTGAAGGCGAGGGAACCGGGGAGCTGTTTTTT
CASSPEGEGTGELFF
>TRBJ1-1|-|-|TRBV5-1
TGCGCCAGCAGCCCCTTAACAGGGAACACTGAAGCTTTCTTT
CASSPLTGNTEAFF
>TRBJ2-5|-|-|TRBV21-1
TGTGCCCAAGCAATAGAAAAGCGGGACGTGGAGATGGAGACCCAGTACTTC
CAQAIEKRDVEMETQYF
>TRBJ1-5|once|TRBD1|TRBV28
TGTGCCAGCAGTAGACAGGGGGCCTTACGGAATCAGCCCCAGCATTTT
CASSRQGALRNQPQHF
>TRBJ1-3|-|-|TRBV11-3
TGTGCCAGCAGCCCAGGTCCTGGAAACACCATATATTTT
CASSPGPGNTIYF
>TRBJ1-4|-|-|TRBV28
TGTGCCAGCAGTTCGGGCCCTCTAGGGAAACTGTTTTTT
CASSSGPLGKLFF
>TRBJ2-1|-|TRBD2|TRBV5-1
TGCGCCAGCAGCTTGGGATTTGGCGGGGGTAGGAATGAGCAGTTCTTC
CASSLGFGGGRNEQFF
>TRBJ2-1|-|-|TRBV25-1
TGTGCCAGCAGTGAATATGGGACTTTAGTCCGCAATGAGCAGTTCTTC
CASSEYGTLVRNEQFF
>TRBJ2-3|-|-|TRBV12-5
TGTGCTAGTGGTTTGCGGAGGGGCAGGGGAGCAGATACGCAGTATTTT
CASGLRRGRGADTQYF
>TRBJ1-4|-|-|TRBV19
TGTGCCAGTAGTAATACCTGGGGAGCAACTAATGAAAAACTGTTTTTT
CASSNTWGATNEKLFF
>TRBJ2-1|-|TRBD2|TRBV15
TGTGCCACCAGCAGAGATTCCGGTAGCGGGGCTTACAATGAGCAGTTCTTC
CATSRDSGSGAYNEQFF
>TRBJ1-1|-|-|TRBV30
TGTGCCAGAGGGAGGGGCACTGAAGCTTTCTTT
CARGRGTEAFF
>TRBJ1-6|-|-|TRBV1
TGCACCAGCAGCCAACACGGTTTTTCACCCCTCCACTTT
CTSSQHGFSPLHF
>TRBJ1-3|-|-|TRBV5-1
TGCGCCAGCAGAGTGTCGGGCGGGGACACCATATATTTT
CASRVSGGDTIYF
>TRBJ1-2|-|TRBD1|TRBV19
TGTGCCAGTAGTTATAACAGGGGCGGCTACACCTTC
CASSYNRGGYTF
>TRBJ2-1|-|-|TRBV18
TGTGCCAGCTCACCTGAACAGGGTATTTGGGGCAATGAGCAGTTCTTC
CASSPEQGIWGNEQFF
>TRBJ2-2|-|TRBD2|TRBV9
TGTGCCAGCAGCGTGGGACTAGCGGGAGTGAGGACCGGGGAGCTGTTTTTT
CASSVGLAGVRTGELFF
>TRBJ1-1|-|-|TRBV7-3
TGTGCCAGCAGCTTGTGGGGGTCGGGCACTGAAGCTTTCTTT
CASSLWGSGTEAFF
>TRBJ2-3|-|-|TRBV9
TGTGCCAGCGGGAGTACCCACACAGATACGCAGTATTTT
CASGSTHTDTQYF